The present T cell receptor beta chain was sequenced within a study of T cells in Graves' hyperthyroidism and ophthalmopathy. Study-wide results and limits: Median prediction lead before ophthalmopathy onset was about 6.7 months with the model. Most thyroid clonotypes expanded above 0.001 appeared in blood too.

Uncontrolled infection, other autoimmune disease, pregnancy or lactation barred patients from enrollment. The investigators amplified TCR beta CDR3 regions from RNA transcripts. First-round RT-PCR of the TCR CDR3 relied on the HTBI primer set. TCRdb fed the multiplex PCR reads into MiXCR, producing one record per CDR3 protein. The sample consists of a few hundred thousand distinct CDR3 sequences, around 16% of them appearing once. Trimming took 7 bases from V and 1 from J, leaving 14 bases between them. The germline gives CDR1 SQVTM, CDR2 ANQGSEA. CDR3 length equals 13 residues. As regards this clonotype: Its antigen is undetermined.

This receptor was taken from a woman younger than 35 with Graves' hyperthyroidism that later progressed to Graves' ophthalmopathy. The chain uses TRBV29-1 and TRBJ2-7; TRBD1 is a possible D gene (5 bases). The source material was blood. This CDR3 is CSAQPTDSYEQYF. CDR3 sequence (DNA): TGCAGCGCCCAACCGACAGATTCCTACGAGCAGTACTTC.